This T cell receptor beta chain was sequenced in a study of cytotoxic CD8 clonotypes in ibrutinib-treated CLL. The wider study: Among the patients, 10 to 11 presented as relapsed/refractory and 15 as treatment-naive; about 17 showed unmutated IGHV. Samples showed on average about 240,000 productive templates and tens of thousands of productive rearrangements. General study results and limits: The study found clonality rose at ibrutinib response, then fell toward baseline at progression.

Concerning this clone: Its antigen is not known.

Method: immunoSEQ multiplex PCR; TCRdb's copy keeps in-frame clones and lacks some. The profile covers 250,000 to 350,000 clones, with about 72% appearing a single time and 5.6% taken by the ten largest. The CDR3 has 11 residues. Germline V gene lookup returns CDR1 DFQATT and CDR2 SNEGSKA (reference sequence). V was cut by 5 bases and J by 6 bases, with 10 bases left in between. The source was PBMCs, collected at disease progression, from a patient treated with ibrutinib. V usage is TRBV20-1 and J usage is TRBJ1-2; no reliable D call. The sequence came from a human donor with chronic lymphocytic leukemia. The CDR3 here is CSAYGLDGYTF. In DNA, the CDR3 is TGCAGTGCTTACGGACTAGATGGCTACACCTTC.